The rows below give T cell receptor beta chains drawn from one sample of a study of beta chain features in type 1 diabetes. Sequencing used immunoSEQ multiplex PCR; TCRdb keeps in-frame clones, though not all of them. The top ten hold roughly 0.098% of the sample, which has under 800,000 clones, around 15% seen once. The sample was naive CD4+ T cells from blood. The source is a man between 18 and 35 years old in good health. The CDR3 runs from the conserved cysteine through the conserved F or W. A D gene is named only where the DNA matches it firmly. For some rows the clone size is stated as once, few or many, or as a class when expanded; others skip it.

>TRBJ1-4|NA|NA|TRBV9
CASSVKGAGNEKLFF
TGTGCCAGCAGCGTTAAAGGGGCGGGTAATGAAAAACTGTTTTTT
>TRBJ2-7|NA|NA|TRBV7-6
CASSPLGSYEQYF
TGTGCCAGCAGCCCCCTTGGCTCCTACGAGCAGTACTTC
>TRBJ2-1|many|NA|TRBV28
CASSFSEQFF
TGTGCCAGCAGTTTTAGTGAGCAGTTCTTC
>TRBJ2-7|NA|NA|TRBV20-1
CSAVQGYEQYF
TGCAGTGCTGTACAGGGTTACGAGCAGTACTTC
>TRBJ1-3|NA|NA|TRBV7-6
CASSFGSSGNTIYF
TGTGCCAGCAGCTTCGGGAGCTCTGGAAACACCATATATTTT
>TRBJ2-7|NA|NA|TRBV6-5
CASRGVEQYF
TGTGCCAGCAGGGGAGTCGAGCAGTACTTC
>TRBJ2-5|NA|TRBD2|TRBV19
CASSAGTSRETQYF
TGTGCCAGTAGTGCGGGGACTAGTCGGGAGACCCAGTACTTC
>TRBJ1-1|few|TRBD1|TRBV2
CASRPRTGGYTEAFF
TGTGCCAGCAGGCCAAGGACAGGGGGCTACACTGAAGCTTTCTTT
>TRBJ2-1|few|NA|TRBV4-1
CASSREGPAYYNEQFF
TGCGCCAGCAGCCGAGAGGGGCCGGCCTACTACAATGAGCAGTTCTTC
>TRBJ2-7|NA|NA|TRBV7-9
CASSYGRSYEQYF
TGTGCCAGCAGCTACGGACGGAGCTACGAGCAGTACTTC
>TRBJ1-1|NA|TRBD1|TRBV4-2
CASSLEGAAMNTEAFF
TGTGCCAGCAGCCTAGAGGGGGCCGCAATGAACACTGAAGCTTTCTTT
>TRBJ2-7|few|TRBD2|TRBV7-9
CASSRLPGLANPEQYF
TGTGCCAGCAGCAGATTACCGGGACTAGCAAACCCCGAGCAGTACTTC
>TRBJ2-1|NA|TRBD2|TRBV27
CASSRRTSGGSSYNEQFF
TGTGCCAGCAGTCGGCGGACTAGCGGAGGGAGCTCCTACAATGAGCAGTTCTTC
>TRBJ2-3|NA|NA|TRBV7-7
CASSDAVTQYF
TGTGCTAGCAGCGACGCGGTTACGCAGTATTTT
>TRBJ2-2|NA|NA|TRBV10-3
CAISAITGELFF
TGTGCCATCAGTGCAATCACCGGGGAGCTGTTTTTT
>TRBJ2-7|NA|NA|TRBV6-1
CASKAGSSYEQYF
TGTGCCAGCAAGGCAGGTAGCTCCTACGAGCAGTACTTC
>TRBJ2-7|NA|NA|TRBV6-6
CASKGGSYEQYF
TGTGCCAGCAAGGGGGGCTCCTACGAGCAGTACTTC
>TRBJ1-1|NA|TRBD1|TRBV5-4
CASSTGTVSSMNTEAFF
TGTGCCAGCAGTACCGGGACAGTTTCCTCCATGAACACTGAAGCTTTCTTT
>TRBJ2-7|few|TRBD1|TRBV19
CASSIGAGTGDYEQYF
TGTGCCAGTAGTATAGGTGCGGGGACAGGAGACTACGAGCAGTACTTC
>TRBJ1-5|few|NA|TRBV7-2
CASSLVRGNQPQHF
TGTGCCAGCAGCTTAGTAAGGGGGAATCAGCCCCAGCATTTT
>TRBJ1-1|few|NA|TRBV6-5
CASRLGQGRAFF
TGTGCCAGCAGACTGGGGCAGGGAAGGGCTTTCTTT
>TRBJ1-5|few|NA|TRBV9
CASSVGNPGDNQPQHF
TGTGCCAGCAGCGTAGGGAATCCAGGGGACAATCAGCCCCAGCATTTT
>TRBJ1-1|NA|NA|TRBV7-9
CASSLSGRAEAFF
TGTGCCAGCAGCTTATCGGGGAGAGCTGAAGCTTTCTTT
>TRBJ2-3|NA|NA|TRBV7-2
CASSFSLVPDTQYF
TGTGCCAGCAGCTTCAGTCTAGTCCCCGATACGCAGTATTTT
>TRBJ2-2|NA|NA|TRBV7-2
CASSRETGRAGELFF
TGTGCCAGCAGCCGAGAGACAGGACGGGCCGGGGAGCTGTTTTTT
>TRBJ1-2|few|NA|TRBV6-5
CASSYSATTGGYTF
TGTGCCAGCAGTTACTCAGCCACAACGGGCGGCTACACCTTC
>TRBJ1-1|NA|TRBD1|TRBV19
CASQRTGNLIEAFF
TGTGCCAGTCAAAGGACAGGCAACCTTATCGAAGCTTTCTTT
>TRBJ2-5|NA|NA|TRBV5-6
CASSFTGLVQETQYF
TGTGCCAGCAGCTTTACGGGACTCGTCCAAGAGACCCAGTACTTC
>TRBJ2-7|NA|TRBD1|TRBV4-1
CASSHLKVRDRSSYEQYF
TGCGCCAGCAGCCACCTCAAAGTCCGGGACAGGAGCTCCTACGAGCAGTACTTC
>TRBJ1-6|few|NA|TRBV2
CASRNSYNSPLHF
TGTGCCAGCCGTAACTCCTATAATTCACCCCTCCACTTT
>TRBJ1-3|few|NA|TRBV29-1
CSGTVSGNTIYF
TGCAGCGGGACGGTCTCTGGAAACACCATATATTTT
>TRBJ2-7|NA|TRBD1|TRBV19
CASSITRTGFYEQYF
TGTGCCAGTAGCATCACAAGGACAGGATTCTACGAGCAGTACTTC
>TRBJ2-7|NA|NA|TRBV15
CATSRDSEYEQYF
TGTGCCACCAGCAGAGATTCAGAGTACGAGCAGTACTTC
>TRBJ1-4|NA|NA|TRBV6-6
CASSAGTEKLFF
TGTGCCAGCAGTGCAGGGACCGAAAAACTGTTTTTT
>TRBJ2-7|NA|NA|TRBV19
CASSRSQGYEQYF
TGTGCCAGTAGCCGTTCGCAGGGCTACGAGCAGTACTTC
>TRBJ1-3|few|TRBD1|TRBV4-3
CASSQEPGGGHSGNTIYF
TGCGCCAGCAGCCAAGAACCAGGGGGAGGCCACTCTGGAAACACCATATATTTT
>TRBJ2-1|few|NA|TRBV4-1
CASSQWDTGRLSSYNEQFF
TGCGCCAGCAGCCAATGGGATACAGGGAGGTTATCCTCCTACAATGAGCAGTTCTTC
>TRBJ2-1|NA|TRBD1|TRBV27
CASSPRSGGVYEQFF
TGTGCCAGCAGTCCCCGGTCAGGGGGCGTCTATGAGCAGTTCTTC
>TRBJ2-2|NA|TRBD2|TRBV7-8
CASSSRLGGSPKANTGELFF
TGTGCCAGCAGTTCGCGACTGGGGGGGTCTCCCAAGGCGAACACCGGGGAGCTGTTTTTT
>TRBJ1-1|few|NA|TRBV7-2
CASSFSGTQNTEAFF
TGTGCCAGCAGCTTTTCGGGGACACAGAACACTGAAGCTTTCTTT
>TRBJ2-2|NA|NA|TRBV5-4
CASSLREVNTGELFF
TGTGCCAGCAGCTTGAGGGAGGTCAACACCGGGGAGCTGTTTTTT
>TRBJ1-1|NA|NA|TRBV7-9
CASTRVLPEAFF
TGTGCCAGTACGAGGGTTCTACCTGAAGCTTTCTTT
>TRBJ1-2|NA|NA|TRBV30
CAWSGAGGGYTF
TGTGCCTGGAGTGGGGCCGGGGGTGGCTACACCTTC
>TRBJ2-1|few|TRBD2|TRBV5-1
CASSGGLAGAVGNEQFF
TGCGCCAGCAGCGGGGGACTAGCGGGAGCGGTTGGCAATGAGCAGTTCTTC
>TRBJ1-3|NA|NA|TRBV13
CASSLEYNSGNTIYF
TGTGCCAGCAGCTTAGAGTACAACTCTGGAAACACCATATATTTT
>TRBJ1-1|few|NA|TRBV30
CAWSVLDTGSTEAFF
TGTGCCTGGAGTGTACTCGACACAGGTTCCACTGAAGCTTTCTTT
>TRBJ2-1|NA|NA|TRBV6-1
CASSEADNEQFF
TGTGCCAGCAGTGAAGCTGACAATGAGCAGTTCTTC
>TRBJ1-1|few|TRBD1|TRBV28
CASRRTGPNTEAFF
TGTGCCAGCAGGCGGACAGGGCCGAACACTGAAGCTTTCTTT
>TRBJ1-3|NA|NA|TRBV6-6
CASSYRGTVEGNTIYF
TGTGCCAGCAGTTACCGTGGGACTGTCGAAGGAAACACCATATATTTT
>TRBJ2-7|NA|NA|TRBV5-1
CASSLSQYEQYF
TGCGCCAGCAGCCTCAGCCAATACGAGCAGTACTTC
>TRBJ1-1|few|NA|TRBV6-5
CASRTPSRAFF
TGTGCCAGCAGAACCCCTTCGCGGGCTTTCTTT
>TRBJ2-7|NA|TRBD2|TRBV5-6
CASSPGGNRGYEQYF
TGTGCCAGCAGCCCGGGGGGTAACCGAGGCTACGAGCAGTACTTC
>TRBJ1-6|few|NA|TRBV5-1
CASSSGASYNSPLHF
TGCGCCAGCAGCTCAGGGGCCTCCTATAATTCACCCCTCCACTTT
>TRBJ2-7|few|NA|TRBV7-9
CASSHSRQGGFYEQYF
TGTGCCAGCAGCCACTCGCGACAGGGAGGCTTCTACGAGCAGTACTTC
>TRBJ2-1|NA|TRBD1|TRBV2
CASTDRDRANEQFF
TGTGCCAGCACTGATAGGGACAGGGCCAATGAGCAGTTCTTC
>TRBJ2-7|few|TRBD1|TRBV28
CASKGTGGRYEQYF
TGTGCCAGCAAGGGGACAGGGGGCCGGTACGAGCAGTACTTC
>TRBJ1-5|NA|NA|TRBV6-6
CASSYGLSNQPQHF
TGTGCCAGCAGTTACGGGCTGAGCAATCAGCCCCAGCATTTT
>TRBJ1-6|NA|NA|TRBV27
CASWIGANYNSPLHF
TGTGCCAGCTGGATAGGGGCAAATTATAATTCACCCCTCCACTTT
>TRBJ2-1|NA|TRBD2|TRBV5-4
CASSLERTSGVNEQFF
TGTGCCAGCAGCTTGGAACGGACTAGCGGTGTGAATGAGCAGTTCTTC